This T cell receptor (beta chain) derives from a study of regulatory T cells in long-lasting Graves disease. This clonotype has at least ten counts. To make TCR beta libraries, researchers used iRepertoire HTBI primers and Arm-PCR of CDR3 regions. TCRdb used MiXCR to reprocess the multiplex PCR reads, holding one entry per CDR3 protein. Of roughly 530,000 distinct CDR3 sequences detected, about 16% appear once; the ten largest clones hold just under 25%. The time point was: newly diagnosed GD, antithyroid drugs for less than 3 months. After RNA was extracted from PBMCs, the TCR library was made from it. Looked up from germline, CDR1 is SEHNR and CDR2 is FQNEAQ (reference sequence). Trimming took 10 bases from V and 4 from J, leaving 19 bases between them. CDR3 length: 14 residues. These data also formed part of another study, on T cells in Graves' hyperthyroidism and ophthalmopathy.

This TCR was recovered from a woman aged 35-60 years with Graves disease. Sequencing used peripheral blood mononuclear cells (PBMCs), obtained at new diagnosis, from a patient treated with antithyroid drugs. The chain couples TRBV7-9 to TRBJ1-1; D may be TRBD1 (6 bases). The CDR3 reads CATQLGGSGTEAFF. CDR3 in DNA: TGTGCCACCCAATTGGGGGGCTCGGGCACTGAAGCTTTCTTT.